The 5 T cell receptor beta chains given below trace back to one sample, sequenced in a study of shared clonotypes between healthy human individuals. Data came from immunoSEQ multiplex PCR; TCRdb stores just in-frame clones and leaves some out. The sample carries 2 million or so clones, 85% to 95% recorded once. Sample: naive CD4+ T cells sorted from blood. Subset here: CD45RA+ positively selected. All receptors derive from a man younger than 30 in good health.

The rearrangement links TRBV7-9 to TRBJ1-1; D gene uncertain. CDR3 length equals 12 residues. V shed 5 bases and J shed 11 bases, with 15 bases lying between them. Germline V gene lookup returns CDR1 SEHNR and CDR2 FQNEAQ (reference sequence). The CDR3 loop reads CASSPISHGAFF. The CDR3, as DNA: TGTGCCAGCAGCCCCATATCCCATGGGGCTTTCTTT.

The gene calls are TRBV7-2 and TRBJ2-5; 7 bases are a match to TRBD1. The germline CDR1 and CDR2 sequences are SGHTA and FQGNSA. There are 13 residues in the CDR3. V lost 5 bases to trimming and J lost 10 bases; unmatched junction nucleotides: 10. The CDR3 here is CASSPRGQGDQYF. Written as DNA, the CDR3 is TGTGCCAGCAGCCCCCGAGGCCAGGGGGACCAGTACTTC.

The V call is TRBV10-3, the J call TRBJ2-6; D may be TRBD1 (5 bases). Trimming removed 0 bases at V and 0 bases at J, with 15 bases between. Germline CDR1 ENHRY, CDR2 SYGVKD. The CDR3 has 19 amino acids. In DNA, the CDR3 is TGTGCCATCAGTGAGTCGAGGACAACAATTAGCTCTGGGGCCAACGTCCTGACTTTC. Protein sequence: CAISESRTTISSGANVLTF.

The CDR3, as DNA: TGTGCCAGCCAGTCTGAGGGGGAGACCCAGTACTTC. This sequence encodes CASQSEGETQYF. The chain combines TRBV2 with TRBJ2-5, with D perhaps matching TRBD1 or TRBD2 (5 bases each). There are 12 residues in the CDR3. Germline V gives CDR1 SNHLY, CDR2 FYNNEI. V was pared by 8 bases and J by 5 bases, with 12 bases between.

The chain carries TRBV7-9 and TRBJ1-3; 7 bases are a match to TRBD1. Germline loops: CDR1 SEHNR, CDR2 FQNEAQ (reference sequence). V shed 4 bases, J shed 0 bases, and the junction held 12 bases outside the gene matches. This CDR3 contains 18 residues. The CDR3 DNA reads TGTGCCAGCAGCTACGGGGACAGACCTCACCCCTCTGGAAACACCATATATTTT. This gives the protein CASSYGDRPHPSGNTIYF.